Shown below are 14 T cell receptor beta chains from a single sample sequenced in a study of T-cell reconstitution after alpha-beta-depleted transplantation in children. Preparation of the TCRbeta library used unique molecular identifiers. MiXCR was run by TCRdb on the PCR reads, yielding one entry per CDR3 protein. This repertoire shows about 210,000 distinct CDR3 sequences, under 20% found once; its top ten account for approximately 40%. This sample comprised PBMCs, mostly from graft donor cells, obtained 360 days after TCRalphabeta/CD19-depleted stem cell transplant. The source of these receptors is a male patient under 10 years old who had a stem cell transplant for acute lymphoblastic leukemia, so the T cells may come from the graft donor.

This sequence joins TRBV4-3 and TRBJ2-1; 8 bases fit TRBD2. The V gene end was trimmed by 1 base and the J gene end by 4 bases; junction bases not matched to a gene: 6. CDR1 is LGHNA and CDR2 is YSLEER in the germline V gene. There are 16 residues in the CDR3. The CDR3 coding sequence is TGCGCCAGCAGCCAAGGGTTGAGCGGGGGATACAATGAGCAGTTCTTC. It specifies CASSQGLSGGYNEQFF.

The V gene is TRBV6-5, the J gene TRBJ1-1; TRBD1 might be the D (5 bases). From germline, CDR1 is MNHEY and CDR2 SVGAGI. V was shortened by 2 bases and J by 6 bases, with 13 bases between the two germline ends. The CDR3 is 14 amino acids. CDR3 nucleotides: TGTGCCAGCAGTTACCCGGGACGTTTATCTGAAGCTTTCTTT. Translated, it gives CASSYPGRLSEAFF.

This sequence joins TRBV7-9 and TRBJ2-4; no definite D call. The CDR3 contains 17 residues. The V gene's germline CDR1 is SEHNR and CDR2 FQNEAQ (reference sequence). Trimming removed 1 base from V and 1 base from J, with 14 bases in between. CDR3 nucleotide sequence: TGTGCCAGCAGCTTAGAGAAAGGGCCGGTGGCCAAAAACATTCAGTACTTC. As protein: CASSLEKGPVAKNIQYF. The whole variable domain, remainder taken from reference TRBV7-9 and TRBJ2-4, is DTGVSQNPRHKITKRGQNVTFRCDPISEHNRLYWYRQTLGQGPEFLTYFQNEAQLEKSRLLSDRFSAERPKGSFSTLEIQRTEQGDSAMYLCASSLEKGPVAKNIQYFGAGTRLSVL.

The V gene is TRBV7-2, the J gene TRBJ2-7; 9 bases line up with TRBD2. The CDR3 spans 14 residues. Per germline, CDR1 SGHTA and CDR2 FQGNSA. V lost 6 bases, J lost 5 bases, and 8 bases stayed unmatched. This chain's CDR3 is CASSYSGGPHEQYF. The CDR3 bases are TGTGCCAGCAGTTATAGCGGGGGCCCCCACGAGCAGTACTTC.

V and J are TRBV12-3 or TRBV12-4 and TRBJ1-2; no reliable D call. This CDR3 has 14 amino acids. V dropped 3 bases and J dropped 4 bases, with 12 bases sitting between them. The CDR3 is CASSFTVAGYGYTF. CDR3 nucleotide sequence: TGTGCCAGCAGTTTTACGGTCGCTGGCTATGGCTACACCTTC.

This clonotype was observed a few times. The chain uses TRBV11-2 and TRBJ2-5, with no clear D. There are 14 residues in the CDR3. Per germline, CDR1 SGHAT and CDR2 FQNNGV. Trimming left V 5 bases short and J 5 bases short, with 15 bases between. The CDR3 DNA reads TGTGCCAGCAGCCCGGATTACCGGCGGGAGACCCAGTACTTC. It codes for CASSPDYRRETQYF. The entire variable domain, with the rest obtained from reference TRBV11-2 and TRBJ2-5, is as follows: EAGVAQSPRYKIIEKRQSVAFWCNPISGHATLYWYQQILGQGPKLLIQFQNNGVVDDSQLPKDRFSAERLKGVDSTLKIQPAKLEDSAVYLCASSPDYRRETQYFGPGTRLLVL.

This chain joins TRBV10-3 and TRBJ1-5; D is undetermined. V shed 0 bases and J shed 5 bases, with 2 bases lying between them. CDR1 is ENHRY and CDR2 is SYGVKD in the germline V gene. There are 12 residues in the CDR3. The CDR3 is CAISESDQPQHF. The CDR3 DNA reads TGTGCCATCAGTGAGTCGGATCAGCCCCAGCATTTT.

The chain has TRBV20-1 and TRBJ2-3; perhaps TRBD2 as D (6 bases). The V and J ends lost 1 base and 8 bases respectively, with 19 bases between them. The CDR3 sequence is 15 residues long. The germline gives CDR1 DFQATT, CDR2 SNEGSKA (reference sequence). The CDR3 nucleotides read TGCAGTGCTAGAGTTTCGGGGGATGCGGCCGTTACGCAGTATTTT. Translation gives CSARVSGDAAVTQYF.

This clonotype was observed a handful of times. The rearrangement joins TRBV7-9 to TRBJ2-5, with no clear D. Germline values: CDR1 SEHNR, CDR2 FQNEAQ (reference sequence). The ends were cut back, 5 bases at V and 8 bases at J, with 15 bases in the middle. The CDR3 length is 13 residues. In nucleotides, the CDR3 is TGTGCCAGCAGCCCAACCGACGGAGATACCCAGTACTTC. Protein sequence: CASSPTDGDTQYF.

The rearrangement joins TRBV28 to TRBJ1-2, with 7 nucleotides matching TRBD1. This CDR3 comprises 14 residues. CDR1 is MDHEN and CDR2 is SYDVKM in the germline V gene. The V gene end was trimmed by 5 bases and the J gene end by 3 bases; junction bases not matched to a gene: 6. CDR3 protein: CASSHQGVDYGYTF. CDR3 bases: TGTGCCAGCAGTCATCAGGGGGTAGACTATGGCTACACCTTC.

The J gene is TRBJ1-5, the V gene TRBV20-1; D not certain. Trimming took off 2 bases at V and 7 bases at J, with 9 bases between the two ends. Germline loops: CDR1 DFQATT, CDR2 SNEGSKA (reference sequence). The CDR3 totals 12 residues. Here the CDR3 reads CSARQERQPQHF. In DNA, the CDR3 is TGCAGTGCTAGACAGGAAAGACAGCCCCAGCATTTT.

The table lists this clonotype with a few counts. The rearrangement joins TRBV5-1 to TRBJ1-1; no clear D. This CDR3 has 14 amino acids. The V and J ends lost 2 bases and 4 bases respectively, with 12 bases between them. CDR1 is SGHRS, CDR2 YFSETQ, per germline. The CDR3, as DNA: TGCGCCAGCAGCTTTGAGGGCGGGGTCACTGAAGCTTTCTTT. Amino acid sequence: CASSFEGGVTEAFF.

This chain connects TRBV20-1 to TRBJ2-1; TRBD1 aligns across 9 bases. The V and J ends lost 3 bases and 12 bases, in that order; junction bases with no gene match: 6. This CDR3 comprises 12 residues. Germline-derived CDR1 and CDR2 are DFQATT and SNEGSKA (reference sequence). The CDR3 region is CSARWQDRGQFF. In DNA, the CDR3 is TGCAGTGCTAGGTGGCAGGACAGGGGGCAGTTCTTC.

The rearrangement links TRBV5-1 to TRBJ2-2; D is undetermined. The CDR3 totals 15 residues. CDR1 is SGHRS and CDR2 is YFSETQ in the germline V gene. The V end lost 0 bases, the J end lost 3 bases, and 9 bases lay between the germline ends. In DNA form, the CDR3 reads TGCGCCAGCAGCTTGGAACAGAAGTACACCGGGGAGCTGTTTTTT. This gives the protein CASSLEQKYTGELFF.